The 14 T cell receptor beta chains given below trace back to one sample, sequenced in a study of shared clonotypes between healthy human individuals (TCRdb year 2020). The protocol used for the library was the immunoSEQ multiplex PCR assay. As stored in TCRdb, this immuneACCESS dataset retains in-frame rearrangements with V and J assigned. A fraction of the clones does not appear; measured against another copy, unresolved V genes explain less than half of the discrepancy, and the remainder lacks a known reason. Across this sample there are 850,000 to 1,200,000 clones, with about three quarters seen only once. Approximately 1.5% of the sample rests with the top ten. The sample comprised memory CD4+ T cells sorted from blood. The cell subset or site label here, explained by the study, means: CD45RA-negative fraction. These receptors were obtained from a man in his late teens or twenties in good health.

Concerning this clone itself: Other DNA sequences in the sample encode the same CDR3. V usage is TRBV6-1 and J usage is TRBJ1-1; D unclear. V dropped 9 bases and J dropped 0 bases, with 8 bases sitting between them. The CDR3 extends over 12 amino acids. CDR1 is MNHNS, CDR2 SASEGT, per germline. DNA of the CDR3: TGTGCCAGTCGGCAGATGAACACTGAAGCTTTCTTT. Protein sequence: CASRQMNTEAFF.

This clone turned up a few times. The chain combines TRBV5-1 with TRBJ2-1; D might be TRBD1 or TRBD2, each matching 5 bases. The germline V gene has CDR1 SGHRS and CDR2 YFSETQ. The CDR3 has 14 residues. Trimming cost V 4 bases and J 6 bases, with 14 bases left between them. The DNA for the CDR3 is TGCGCCAGCAGCAATACCGGGACGCGCAATGAGCAGTTCTTC. Encoded protein: CASSNTGTRNEQFF.

The CDR3 protein is CASSLGQGFPMNTEAFF. As DNA, the CDR3 is TGCGCCAGCAGCTTGGGACAGGGGTTTCCTATGAACACTGAAGCTTTCTTT. The chain couples TRBV5-1 to TRBJ1-1, with TRBD1 identical over 8 bases. The trim removed 0 bases at V and 0 bases at J, leaving 7 bases unmatched. The CDR3 consists of 17 residues. CDR1 is SGHRS, CDR2 YFSETQ, per germline.

This clone was detected only once. Other nucleotide sequences from this sample produce the same CDR3. The chain is built from TRBV29-1 and TRBJ2-3; either TRBD1 or TRBD2 may fit D (5 bases each). The germline CDR1 and CDR2 sequences are SQVTM and ANQGSEA. V gave up 6 bases and J gave up 7 bases, with 8 bases separating them. The CDR3 covers 10 residues. The CDR3 sequence: CSVEGNTQYF. The CDR3 region has the DNA TGCAGCGTAGAGGGGAATACGCAGTATTTT.

This chain uses TRBV29-1 with TRBJ1-3; the D gene is possibly TRBD1 (5 bases). The CDR3 spans 15 residues. CDR1 SQVTM and CDR2 ANQGSEA come from the germline V gene. The ends were cut back, 5 bases at V and 0 bases at J, with 14 bases in the middle. The CDR3 loop reads CSVSETAFSGNTIYF. CDR3 nucleotide sequence: TGCAGCGTTTCAGAGACAGCATTCTCTGGAAACACCATATATTTT.

The chain joins TRBV10-1 to TRBJ1-1; D is unclear. The germline CDR1 and CDR2 sequences are WNHNN and SYGVQD (reference sequence). The CDR3 runs to 14 residues. Trimming left V 3 bases short and J 4 bases short, with 12 bases between. CDR3 region: CASSENPQGTEAFF. The DNA of the CDR3 is TGCGCCAGCAGTGAAAACCCCCAAGGCACTGAAGCTTTCTTT.

Comment on this clone: A much more abundant neighbour one base away suggests this may be a read error. V gene TRBV30 combines with J gene TRBJ2-7; D gene uncertain. Germline V CDR1 and CDR2: GTSNPN, SVGIG (reference sequence). Trimming left V 1 base short and J 2 bases short, with 6 bases between. The CDR3 spans 12 residues. In DNA form, the CDR3 reads TGTGCCTGGAGTGGTCTCACCTACGAGCAGTACTTC. The encoded protein is CAWSGLTYEQYF.

The rearrangement joins TRBV10-3 to TRBJ2-7; TRBD2 might be the D (6 bases). Germline lookup yields CDR1 ENHRY and CDR2 SYGVKD. The ends were cut back, 4 bases at V and 4 bases at J, with 14 bases in the middle. This CDR3 is built from 14 residues. CDR3 coding DNA: TGTGCCATCAGTGGGGGGGACCCAGCATACGAGCAGTACTTC. Translated: CAISGGDPAYEQYF.

The table lists this clone with a count of one. The chain employs TRBV9 and TRBJ2-3, with D perhaps TRBD1 or TRBD2 (5 bases each). Between the trimmed V and J ends, which lost 3 bases and 6 bases, there was a span of 11 bases. The germline gives CDR1 SGDLS, CDR2 YYNGEE. The CDR3 contains 13 residues. As DNA, the CDR3 is TGTGCCAGCAGCGGACGGGGCGGGGATACGCAGTATTTT. This encodes CASSGRGGDTQYF.

V and J are TRBV30 and TRBJ2-2; D possibly matches TRBD1 or TRBD2 (5 bases each). Deletions cut 2 bases from V and 4 bases from J, with 11 bases between. There are 14 residues in the CDR3. Looked up from germline, CDR1 is GTSNPN and CDR2 is SVGIG (reference sequence). The CDR3 region is CAWSRGTVTGELFF. The CDR3 DNA is TGTGCCTGGAGTCGGGGCACGGTCACCGGGGAGCTGTTTTTT.

In the case of this clone: Additional DNA sequences in this sample encode the identical CDR3. This chain joins TRBV7-2 and TRBJ2-7; no reliable D call. CDR1 is SGHTA, CDR2 FQGNSA, per germline. CDR3 length: 11 amino acids. Trimming cost V 2 bases and J 4 bases, with 3 bases left between them. The CDR3 loop reads CASSLMYEQYF. CDR3 in DNA: TGTGCCAGCAGCTTAATGTACGAGCAGTACTTC. Looking up the rest from reference TRBV7-2 and TRBJ2-7 gives the full variable domain: GAGVSQSPSNKVTEKGKDVELRCDPISGHTALYWYRQSLGQGLEFLIYFQGNSAPDKSGLPSDRFSAERTGGSVSTLTIQRTQQEDSAVYLCASSLMYEQYFGPGTRLTVT.

This clone has only one observation. The chain combines TRBV5-1 with TRBJ2-1; 7 positions agree with TRBD1. This CDR3 region has 16 residues. Germline CDR1 SGHRS, CDR2 YFSETQ. J lost 10 bases, V lost 4 bases, and 17 bases had no gene match. In nucleotides, the CDR3 is TGCGCCAGCAGCGCCCGAGGGGGCGGCGCCATGAACGAGCAGTTCTTC. Translating it yields CASSARGGGAMNEQFF.

The chain uses TRBV4-1 and TRBJ2-3; 8 nucleotides line up with TRBD2. Per germline, CDR1 MGHRA and CDR2 YSYEKL. The CDR3 has 15 amino acids. V lost 8 bases, J lost 9 bases, and 16 bases stayed unmatched. The CDR3 sequence is CASSPGSGSARTQYF. CDR3 nucleotide sequence: TGCGCCAGCTCCCCCGGCAGCGGGAGCGCTCGGACGCAGTATTTT.

The V and J genes are TRBV5-8 and TRBJ1-1; unclear D gene. The ends were cut back, 0 bases at V and 7 bases at J, with 7 bases in the middle. Germline V lookup: CDR1 SGHTS, CDR2 YDEGEE. CDR3 size: 12 residues. The CDR3: CASSLERGEAFF. In DNA, the CDR3 is TGTGCCAGCAGCTTGGAAAGAGGTGAAGCTTTCTTT.